This T cell receptor beta chain originates from a study of T-cell memory formation after mild COVID-19. Looking at the study overall: TCR clusters largely stayed donor specific.

CDR1 is SGHTA, CDR2 FQGNSA, per germline. This CDR3 is 12 amino acids long. Trimming took 4 bases from V and 2 from J, leaving 4 bases between them. 5'RACE primed from the constant segment yielded TCR alpha and TCR beta cDNA libraries bearing sample barcodes and UMIs. TCRdb recomputed calls from the 5' RACE reads with MiXCR, one row per CDR3 protein. Altogether some 150,000 distinct CDR3 sequences are present, about 19% being singletons, with the ten largest covering about 2%. The table lists this clonotype with many counts. This receptor was obtained from an adult woman who had mild COVID-19 (a few samples of this study predate the infection). Cell type and time point are not known. V is TRBV7-2 and J is TRBJ2-3, with no clear D. The sample comprised PBMCs or a T cell subset sorted from them (not recorded which). The DNA of the CDR3 is TGTGCCAGCAGCTCGTACACAGATACGCAGTATTTT. Its protein product is CASSSYTDTQYF.